Listed here are 17 T cell receptor beta chains from one sample, sequenced in a study of cytomegalovirus exposure and HLA in healthy donors. The table came from immunoSEQ multiplex PCR; TCRdb's copy has only in-frame clones and leaves some out. The sample carries fewer than 300,000 clones, around nine tenths recorded once. Sequenced: PBMCs. These receptors were obtained from a woman in her late teens or twenties in good health and CMV-seronegative.

With respect to this clone: The junction departs from germline at one end; a sequencing error may be responsible. The CDR3 DNA reads as TGTGCCAGCACCTTGGGGTCAGGGGTGCACGAGCAGTACTTC. This codes for CASTLGSGVHEQYF. V usage is TRBV5-4 and J usage is TRBJ2-7; D is possibly TRBD1 (6 bases). The CDR3 consists of 14 residues. Germline V CDR1 and CDR2: SGHNT, YYREEE (reference sequence).

The count of this clone is one. The chain recombines TRBV10-3 with TRBJ2-7; D is possibly TRBD1 (6 bases). The V end was cut by 3 bases, the J end by 4 bases, with 13 bases between. CDR1 and CDR2 from the germline V gene are ENHRY and SYGVKD. The length of the CDR3 is 14 residues. The CDR3 DNA sequence: TGTGCCATCAGTGACCCCGGGACAAGTTACGAGCAGTACTTC. Translated, it gives CAISDPGTSYEQYF.

The CDR3: CASSPPGLGPNEQFF. The CDR3 region has the DNA TGTGCCAGCAGTCCCCCGGGACTAGGCCCCAATGAGCAGTTCTTC. This chain uses TRBV28 with TRBJ2-1, with 8 bases fitting TRBD2. CDR1 and CDR2 (germline): MDHEN, SYDVKM. The CDR3 is made up of 15 amino acids. V shed 5 bases, J shed 6 bases, and the junction held 9 bases outside the gene matches.

The chain is built from TRBV28 and TRBJ2-7; D gene ambiguous. V lost 5 bases to trimming and J lost 5 bases, with 7 bases between them. The CDR3 loop spans 11 amino acids. Germline V gives CDR1 MDHEN, CDR2 SYDVKM. The CDR3 bases are TGTGCCAGCAGTCCCCCCGACGAGCAGTACTTC. Translating gives CASSPPDEQYF.

This chain links TRBV12-5 with TRBJ2-7, with TRBD2 as a possible D gene (6 bases). The germline gives CDR1 LGHNT, CDR2 FRNRAP. The CDR3 loop spans 14 amino acids. The V end lost 1 base, the J end lost 7 bases, and 14 bases lay between the germline ends. The CDR3 here is CASGLASGTWEQYF. The DNA of the CDR3 is TGTGCTAGTGGTTTGGCCTCTGGGACTTGGGAGCAGTACTTC.

The chain employs TRBV2 and TRBJ1-1; D possibly corresponds to TRBD1 (5 bases). CDR3 length equals 15 residues. V shed 6 bases and J shed 0 bases, with 14 bases lying between them. Germline-derived CDR1 and CDR2 are SNHLY and FYNNEI. CDR3: CASRFGGSMNTEAFF. The CDR3 DNA sequence: TGTGCCAGCAGGTTTGGGGGGTCAATGAACACTGAAGCTTTCTTT.

The chain employs TRBV7-6 and TRBJ1-6; TRBD1 aligns across 9 bases. The CDR3 length is 14 residues. J lost 9 bases, V lost 5 bases, and 5 bases had no gene match. Germline V gene sequence: CDR1 SGHVS, CDR2 FNYEAQ. The CDR3 bases are TGTGCCAGCAGCCAACAGGGGGCGGCTTCACCCCTCCACTTT. This translates into CASSQQGAASPLHF. Together with reference TRBV7-6 and TRBJ1-6, the CDR3 gives the full variable domain: GAGVSQSPRYKVTKRGQDVALRCDPISGHVSLYWYRQALGQGPEFLTYFNYEAQQDKSGLPNDRFSAERPEGSISTLTIQRTEQRDSAMYRCASSQQGAASPLHFGNGTRLTVT.

J is TRBJ2-5 and V is TRBV25-1; 7 bases align to TRBD2. The V and J ends lost 5 bases and 1 base, in that order; junction bases with no gene match: 4. CDR1 is MGHDK and CDR2 is SYGVNS in the germline V gene. The CDR3 is 14 residues long. CDR3 sequence: CASSRLALQETQYF. CDR3 sequence (DNA): TGTGCCAGCAGTCGACTAGCCCTCCAAGAGACCCAGTACTTC.

The sample holds a few counts of this clone. V usage is TRBV7-9 and J usage is TRBJ1-2; the D gene is possibly TRBD1 (5 bases). Deletions cut 4 bases from V and 5 bases from J, with 14 bases between. CDR1 and CDR2 from the germline V gene are SEHNR and FQNEAQ (reference sequence). This CDR3 is built from 14 residues. The CDR3 region has the DNA TGTGCCAGCAGCTCCCGGGACTCATATTATGGCTACACCTTC. Protein product: CASSSRDSYYGYTF. The entire variable domain, with the rest obtained from reference TRBV7-9 and TRBJ1-2, is as follows: DTGVSQNPRHKITKRGQNVTFRCDPISEHNRLYWYRQTLGQGPEFLTYFQNEAQLEKSRLLSDRFSAERPKGSFSTLEIQRTEQGDSAMYLCASSSRDSYYGYTFGSGTRLTVV.

V is TRBV5-6 and J is TRBJ1-2, with 11 bases identical to TRBD1. The CDR3 has 14 residues. In germline, CDR1 is SGHDT, CDR2 YYEEEE. V dropped 4 bases and J dropped 11; count of bases not matched to a gene: 10. Here the CDR3 reads CASSLRDRGASYTF. DNA of the CDR3: TGTGCCAGCAGCCTGAGGGACAGGGGGGCCTCATACACCTTC.

This clone was detected only once. The chain uses TRBV11-2 and TRBJ2-5; no reliable D call. The V gene lost 0 bases and the J gene lost 3 bases, with 8 bases spanning the gap. Germline lookup yields CDR1 SGHAT and CDR2 FQNNGV. The CDR3 loop spans 14 amino acids. The CDR3 coding sequence is TGTGCCAGCAGCTTAGATCTAGGAAAAGAGACCCAGTACTTC. It specifies CASSLDLGKETQYF.

This chain links TRBV28 with TRBJ2-7; 7 positions match TRBD2. V was clipped by 3 bases and J by 3 bases; unmatched bases: 11. Germline CDR1 MDHEN, CDR2 SYDVKM. There are 16 residues in the CDR3. The CDR3 region is CASSFPASGANYEQYF. The CDR3, as DNA: TGTGCCAGCAGTTTTCCGGCCAGCGGGGCTAACTACGAGCAGTACTTC.

V is TRBV27 and J is TRBJ1-5; no reliable D call. The CDR3 is 14 residues long. Germline CDR1 and CDR2: MNHEY and SMNVEV (reference sequence). Trimming pared 3 bases from V and 3 bases from J, leaving 9 bases between. This chain's CDR3 is CASSFGRYNQPQHF. CDR3 nucleotides: TGTGCCAGCAGTTTTGGGCGATACAATCAGCCCCAGCATTTT.

The chain employs TRBV15 and TRBJ2-3; 8 nucleotides align to TRBD2. CDR1 LNHNV and CDR2 YYDKDF come from the germline V gene (reference sequence). The V gene end was trimmed by 4 bases and the J gene end by 0 bases; junction bases not matched to a gene: 9. The CDR3 length is 17 residues. The CDR3 loop reads CATSNTGGQQSTDTQYF. For the CDR3, the DNA is TGTGCCACCAGCAATACGGGAGGGCAACAAAGCACAGATACGCAGTATTTT.

CDR3 sequence reads: CASSSRGDSYEQYF. Written as DNA, the CDR3 is TGTGCCAGCAGTTCCCGGGGGGACTCCTACGAGCAGTACTTC. The chain joins TRBV27 to TRBJ2-7, with 7 nucleotides matching TRBD2. Germline trimming cut 4 bases from V and 0 bases from J; bases unmatched to any gene: 3. The germline CDR1 and CDR2 sequences are MNHEY and SMNVEV (reference sequence). CDR3 length equals 14 residues.

The V and J genes are TRBV6-1 and TRBJ2-1, with a weak D call TRBD2 (5 bases). The CDR3 is 15 residues long. V lost 8 bases and J lost 8, with 22 bases in between. Germline assignment: CDR1 MNHNS and CDR2 SASEGT. CDR3 loop: CASARRRDSFHEQFF. CDR3 in DNA: TGTGCCAGCGCCCGCCGCCGGGATTCCTTTCATGAGCAGTTCTTC.

The chain employs TRBV15 and TRBJ2-1, with a possible D match to TRBD2 (6 bases). The CDR3 is 16 residues long. Germline V gives CDR1 LNHNV, CDR2 YYDKDF (reference sequence). With 5 bases removed from V and 0 bases from J, the gap between germline ends came to 14 bases. The CDR3 is CATSGTIADSYNEQFF. The CDR3 DNA is TGTGCCACCAGCGGCACAATAGCGGACTCCTACAATGAGCAGTTCTTC. Variable domain in full (rest from reference TRBV15 and TRBJ2-1): DAMVIQNPRYQVTQFGKPVTLSCSQTLNHNVMYWYQQKSSQAPKLLFHYYDKDFNNEADTPDNFQSRRPNTSFCFLDIRSPGLGDTAMYLCATSGTIADSYNEQFFGPGTRLTVL.